These 23 T cell receptor beta chains originate from one sample sequenced in a study of blood T cells in healthy people across ages (dated by TCRdb to between 2014 and 2017). Library construction relied on 5' RACE. Instrument used: Illumina HiSeq 2500. A second about 7 to 11 cycle PCR used a sample-barcoded 5' primer and a J-beta primer mix. In TCRdb, the public reads were trimmed at Q25 with fastp and aligned with MiXCR, with productive beta chains retained. One record per CDR3 amino acid sequence lists the most common genes and DNA. For this sample there are about 970,000 distinct CDR3 sequences; roughly 47% appear just once. 20% to 25% of the sample is in the top ten clones. Material: blood. The receptor set was obtained from a woman in her sixties or seventies in good health.

This clonotype was seen a few times. The V gene is TRBV15, the J gene TRBJ2-2, with 7 bases that match TRBD1. The CDR3 runs to 16 residues. J lost 0 bases, V lost 8 bases, and 9 bases had no gene match. Germline V gene data show CDR1 as LNHNV and CDR2 as YYDKDF (reference sequence). CDR3 sequence: CATRDSATANTGELFF. CDR3 coding DNA: TGTGCCACCCGGGACAGTGCTACCGCGAACACCGGGGAGCTGTTTTTT.

V usage is TRBV28 and J usage is TRBJ1-6; the match to TRBD1 covers 9 bases. J was trimmed by 7 bases and V by 6 bases; bases with no gene match: 10. Per the germline V gene, CDR1 is MDHEN and CDR2 is SYDVKM. There are 16 residues in the CDR3. The CDR3 DNA reads TGTGCCAGCAGACTTTCCGGGACAGGGCTAAATTCACCCCTCCACTTT. It encodes CASRLSGTGLNSPLHF.

The chain is built from TRBV15 and TRBJ1-5; D unresolved. V lost 1 base and J 0 bases, leaving 10 bases between the germline ends. Per the germline V gene, CDR1 is LNHNV and CDR2 is YYDKDF (reference sequence). This CDR3 is 16 amino acids long. DNA of the CDR3: TGTGCCACCAGCAGAGGTACACGGGGTAGCAATCAGCCCCAGCATTTT. It translates to CATSRGTRGSNQPQHF.

The V call is TRBV29-1, the J call TRBJ2-1; the match to TRBD2 covers 10 bases. V lost 5 bases to trimming and J lost 3 bases; unmatched junction nucleotides: 4. CDR1 SQVTM and CDR2 ANQGSEA come from the germline V gene. The CDR3 is 14 amino acids. For the CDR3, the DNA is TGCAGCGTTTCTAGCGGGGGCTACTACAATGAGCAGTTCTTC. Translating it yields CSVSSGGYYNEQFF.

The table lists this clonotype with a few counts. The chain joins TRBV9 to TRBJ2-5; perhaps TRBD2 as D (5 bases). V was cut by 0 bases and J by 2 bases, with 11 bases left in between. CDR3 size: 15 residues. Germline CDR1 and CDR2: SGDLS and YYNGEE. CDR3 protein: CASSVVGSPQETQYF. CDR3 nucleotide sequence: TGTGCCAGCAGCGTAGTTGGGAGCCCTCAAGAGACCCAGTACTTC.

The chain joins TRBV18 to TRBJ2-7, with D hard to call. CDR3 length equals 14 residues. V lost 1 base and J lost 5, with 12 bases in between. Germline loops: CDR1 KGHSH, CDR2 LQKENI. The CDR3 region is CASSPLEQPDEQYF. The DNA of the CDR3 is TGTGCCAGCTCACCACTGGAACAGCCGGACGAGCAGTACTTC.

This clonotype appeared a few times. V and J are TRBV18 and TRBJ1-2; no definite D call. Germline V gives CDR1 KGHSH, CDR2 LQKENI. Trimming removed 4 bases at V and 0 bases at J, with 3 bases between. The CDR3 runs 12 residues. The CDR3 DNA is TGTGCCAGCTCACAGACTAACTATGGCTACACCTTC. Protein: CASSQTNYGYTF.

This clonotype was seen a few times. This rearrangement joins TRBV27 to TRBJ2-1; either TRBD1 or TRBD2 may fit D (5 bases each). This CDR3 region has 13 residues. Germline V gene lookup returns CDR1 MNHEY and CDR2 SMNVEV (reference sequence). The germline V and J ends were trimmed by 4 bases and 6 bases, with 10 bases remaining between them. CDR3 in amino acids: CASSWDQVNEQFF. In nucleotides, the CDR3 is TGTGCCAGCAGTTGGGACCAAGTCAATGAGCAGTTCTTC.

This clonotype was counted a few times. This chain uses TRBV29-1 with TRBJ2-7; D remains ambiguous. The better agreement between TRBJ2-5 and the DNA end casts doubt on the J call. The CDR3 loop spans 8 amino acids. Germline values: CDR1 SQVTM, CDR2 ANQGSEA. The CDR3 sequence: CSGGTQYF. The CDR3 DNA follows: TGCAGCGGTGGGACCCAGTACTTC.

In this sample, this clonotype turned up a few times. The chain joins TRBV15 to TRBJ2-4, with TRBD1 matching 9 bases. This CDR3 region has 21 residues. From germline, CDR1 is LNHNV and CDR2 YYDKDF (reference sequence). J was trimmed by 1 base and V by 5 bases; bases with no gene match: 21. This CDR3 is CATSRPSGTGNYATAKNIQYF. CDR3 coding DNA: TGTGCCACCAGCCGTCCCTCCGGGACAGGGAACTATGCCACCGCCAAAAACATTCAGTACTTC.

The V call is TRBV28, the J call TRBJ2-7; no clear D gene. This CDR3 comprises 17 residues. V lost 2 bases, J lost 2 bases, and 19 bases lay in between. CDR1 and CDR2 (germline): MDHEN, SYDVKM. For the CDR3, the DNA is TGTGCCAGCAGTTTAGGAAGTGCACAGCCGAACGCCTACGAGCAGTACTTC. This sequence encodes CASSLGSAQPNAYEQYF. The variable domain in full, with the rest retrieved from reference TRBV28 and TRBJ2-7, is DVKVTQSSRYLVKRTGEKVFLECVQDMDHENMFWYRQDPGLGLRLIYFSYDVKMKEKGDIPEGYSVSREKKERFSLILESASTNQTSMYLCASSLGSAQPNAYEQYFGPGTRLTVT.

The V gene is TRBV6-2 or TRBV6-3, the J gene TRBJ2-5, with 8 bases lining up with TRBD1. The germline gives CDR1 MNHEY, CDR2 SVGEGT. V was clipped by 6 bases and J by 13 bases; unmatched bases: 10. This CDR3 spans 12 amino acids. CDR3 protein: CASRHASGGMYF. Written as DNA, the CDR3 is TGTGCCAGCAGGCACGCGTCAGGGGGCATGTACTTC.

This clonotype came up a few times. The chain is built from TRBV6-1 and TRBJ2-3; D possibly matches TRBD1 or TRBD2 (5 bases each). This CDR3 region has 16 residues. Per the germline V gene, CDR1 is MNHNS and CDR2 is SASEGT. V lost 8 bases, J lost 0 bases, and 18 bases lay in between. The CDR3 DNA reads TGTGCCAGCTCCTTCTTGGGACCGCCTAGCACAGATACGCAGTATTTT. Its protein is CASSFLGPPSTDTQYF.

Remarks on this clonotype: Being one base from a much bigger clone, this may be a read error. The V call is TRBV4-1, the J call TRBJ2-1; the match to TRBD2 covers 8 bases. J lost 7 bases, V lost 3 bases, and 8 bases had no gene match. The CDR3 extends over 15 amino acids. Looked up from germline, CDR1 is MGHRA and CDR2 is YSYEKL. CDR3 coding DNA: TGCGCCAGCAGCCATGTGCGTCGGGAGGGAAATGAGCAGTTCTTC. Protein product: CASSHVRREGNEQFF.

This clonotype was observed at least ten times. The gene calls are TRBV2 and TRBJ2-5; tentative D call: TRBD2 (7 bases). This CDR3 is built from 14 residues. V lost 6 bases, J lost 1 base, and 12 bases lay in between. CDR1 is SNHLY, CDR2 FYNNEI, per germline. The CDR3 DNA sequence: TGTGCCAGCAGGGGGGGGCGAATCCAAGAGACCCAGTACTTC. Protein sequence: CASRGGRIQETQYF.

This clonotype was counted only a few times. This chain uses TRBV6-2 or TRBV6-3 with TRBJ2-7, with D tentatively TRBD2 (5 bases). From germline, CDR1 is MNHEY and CDR2 SVGEGT. The CDR3 covers 12 residues. V lost 6 bases and J 5 bases, leaving 11 bases between the germline ends. The CDR3 DNA reads as TGTGCCAGCAGAGGGAGAGCGGACGAGCAGTACTTC. Encoded protein: CASRGRADEQYF.

The rearrangement uses TRBV4-1 and TRBJ2-5; maybe TRBD2 (6 bases). The germline gives CDR1 MGHRA, CDR2 YSYEKL. The CDR3 is made up of 15 amino acids. Deletions cut 6 bases from V and 0 bases from J, with 14 bases between. CDR3 DNA sequence: TGCGCCAGCAGACCCGGTTGGAGGGACCAAGAGACCCAGTACTTC. Translated: CASRPGWRDQETQYF.

The V gene is TRBV29-1, the J gene TRBJ2-7; maybe TRBD1 (6 bases). The CDR3 sequence is 12 residues long. Germline values: CDR1 SQVTM, CDR2 ANQGSEA. V lost 7 bases to trimming and J lost 3 bases, with 13 bases between them. DNA of the CDR3: TGCAGCGCCCGGGACATCCACTACGAGCAGTACTTC. Encoded protein: CSARDIHYEQYF.

This chain uses TRBV4-1 with TRBJ1-2, with D possibly matching TRBD1 (5 bases). This CDR3 is 14 amino acids long. Germline V lookup: CDR1 MGHRA, CDR2 YSYEKL. V lost 0 bases, J lost 8 bases, and 13 bases lay in between. CDR3 region: CASSQERDDGGYTF. For the CDR3, the DNA is TGCGCCAGCAGCCAAGAGCGGGACGATGGGGGCTACACCTTC.

As regards this clonotype: A read error may produce the germline difference seen at one junction end. This chain uses TRBV20-1 with TRBJ1-2; no definite D call. This CDR3 contains 12 residues. Germline-derived CDR1 and CDR2 are DFQATT and SNEGSKA (reference sequence). CDR3 sequence (DNA): TGCAGTGCGAGAGGGCAAGGTGATGGCTACACCTTC. It yields the protein CSARGQGDGYTF.

The chain employs TRBV28 and TRBJ2-5; TRBD1 or TRBD2 may be the D gene (6 bases each). The CDR3 length is 16 residues. V lost 5 bases, J lost 2 bases, and 18 bases lay in between. CDR1 is MDHEN and CDR2 is SYDVKM in the germline V gene. CDR3 amino acids: CASSTDRTSTQETQYF. CDR3 coding DNA: TGTGCCAGCAGTACGGACAGAACTAGCACACAAGAGACCCAGTACTTC.

This clonotype was observed a handful of times. The junction departs from the called germline gene at one end, perhaps through a read error. The J gene is TRBJ2-3, the V gene TRBV24-1, with TRBD2 as a possible D gene (7 bases). Germline CDR1 reads KGHDR; CDR2 reads SFDVKD. The CDR3 sequence is 14 residues long. The CDR3 reads CASRGGSSEDTQYF. The CDR3 nucleotides read TGTGCCTCCAGGGGCGGGAGTTCGGAAGATACGCAGTATTTT.

The sample holds a few counts of this clonotype. V and J are TRBV28 and TRBJ2-1, with TRBD1 matching over 7 bases. The CDR3 loop spans 17 amino acids. The germline V gene has CDR1 MDHEN and CDR2 SYDVKM. V lost 6 bases, J lost 3 bases, and 14 bases stayed unmatched. CDR3 sequence reads: CASRPPRDRRIYNEQFF. For the CDR3, the DNA is TGTGCCAGCAGACCCCCCCGGGACAGACGTATCTACAATGAGCAGTTCTTC.